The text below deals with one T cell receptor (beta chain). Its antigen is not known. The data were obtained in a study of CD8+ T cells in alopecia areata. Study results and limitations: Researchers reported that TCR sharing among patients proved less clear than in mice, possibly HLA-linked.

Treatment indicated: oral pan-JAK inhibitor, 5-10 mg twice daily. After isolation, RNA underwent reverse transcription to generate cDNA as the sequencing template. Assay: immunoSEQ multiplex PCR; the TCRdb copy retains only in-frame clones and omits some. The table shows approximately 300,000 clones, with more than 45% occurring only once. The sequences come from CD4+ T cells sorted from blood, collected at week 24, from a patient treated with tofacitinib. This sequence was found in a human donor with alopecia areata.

This CDR3 reads CASSEHETQYF. Written as DNA, the CDR3 is TGTGCCAGCAGTGAACACGAGACCCAGTACTTC. The chain uses TRBV25-1 and TRBJ2-5, with unresolved D. The V gene's germline CDR1 is MGHDK and CDR2 SYGVNS. V lost 2 bases, J lost 5 bases, and 3 bases lay in between. This CDR3 region has 11 residues. The variable domain in full, with the rest retrieved from reference TRBV25-1 and TRBJ2-5, is EADIYQTPRYLVIGTGKKITLECSQTMGHDKMYWYQQDPGMELHLIHYSYGVNSTEKGDLSSESTVSRIRTEHFPLTLESARPSHTSQYLCASSEHETQYFGPGTRLLVL.